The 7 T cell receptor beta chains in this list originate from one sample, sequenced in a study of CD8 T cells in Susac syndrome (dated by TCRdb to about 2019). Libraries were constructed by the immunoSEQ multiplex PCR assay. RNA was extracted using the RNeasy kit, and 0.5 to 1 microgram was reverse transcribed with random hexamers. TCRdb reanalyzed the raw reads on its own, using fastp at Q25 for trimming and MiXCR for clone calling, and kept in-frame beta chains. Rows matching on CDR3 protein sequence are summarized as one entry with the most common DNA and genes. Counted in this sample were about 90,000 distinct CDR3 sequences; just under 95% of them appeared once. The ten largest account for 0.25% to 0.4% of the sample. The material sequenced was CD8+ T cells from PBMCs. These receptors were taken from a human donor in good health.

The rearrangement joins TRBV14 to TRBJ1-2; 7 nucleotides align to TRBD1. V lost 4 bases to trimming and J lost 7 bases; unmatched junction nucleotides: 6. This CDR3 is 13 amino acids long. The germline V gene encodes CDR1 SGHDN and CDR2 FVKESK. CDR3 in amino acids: CASSLNRGPGYTF. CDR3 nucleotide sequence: TGTGCCAGCAGCCTGAACAGGGGACCTGGCTACACCTTC.

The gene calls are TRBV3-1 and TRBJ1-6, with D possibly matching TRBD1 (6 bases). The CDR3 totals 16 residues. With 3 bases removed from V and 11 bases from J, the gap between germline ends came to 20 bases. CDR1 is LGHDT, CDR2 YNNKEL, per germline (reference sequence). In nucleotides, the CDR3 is TGTGCCAGCAGCCAGGACAGTCAAGTCCTCTGGGCACCCCTCCACTTT. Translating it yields CASSQDSQVLWAPLHF.

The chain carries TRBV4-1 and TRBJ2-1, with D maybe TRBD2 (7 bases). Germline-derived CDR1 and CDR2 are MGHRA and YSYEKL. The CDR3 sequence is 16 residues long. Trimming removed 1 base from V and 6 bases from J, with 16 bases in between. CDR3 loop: CASSQGVGGAGNEQFF. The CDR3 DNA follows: TGCGCCAGCAGCCAAGGGGTTGGGGGGGCCGGCAATGAGCAGTTCTTC.

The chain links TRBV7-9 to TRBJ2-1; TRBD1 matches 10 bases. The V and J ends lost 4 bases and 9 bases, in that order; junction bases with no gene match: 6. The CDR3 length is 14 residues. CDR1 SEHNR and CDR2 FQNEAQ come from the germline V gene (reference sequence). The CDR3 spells CASSSRDRGVEQFF. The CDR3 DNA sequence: TGTGCCAGCAGCTCCCGGGACAGGGGAGTTGAGCAGTTCTTC. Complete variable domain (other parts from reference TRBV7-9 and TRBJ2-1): DTGVSQNPRHKITKRGQNVTFRCDPISEHNRLYWYRQTLGQGPEFLTYFQNEAQLEKSRLLSDRFSAERPKGSFSTLEIQRTEQGDSAMYLCASSSRDRGVEQFFGPGTRLTVL.

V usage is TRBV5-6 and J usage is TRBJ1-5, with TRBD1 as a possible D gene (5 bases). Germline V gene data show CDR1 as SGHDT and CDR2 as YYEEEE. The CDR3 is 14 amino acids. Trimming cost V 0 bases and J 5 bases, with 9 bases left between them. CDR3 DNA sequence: TGTGCCAGCAGCTTGGGAGGGGTCTATCAGCCCCAGCATTTT. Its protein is CASSLGGVYQPQHF.

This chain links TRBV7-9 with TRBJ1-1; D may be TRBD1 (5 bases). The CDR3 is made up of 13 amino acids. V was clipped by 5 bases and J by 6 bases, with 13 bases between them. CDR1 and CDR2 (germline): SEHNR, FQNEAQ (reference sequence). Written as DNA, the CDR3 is TGTGCCAGCAGCAAAGGGGACGTCCCTGAAGCTTTCTTT. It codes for CASSKGDVPEAFF.

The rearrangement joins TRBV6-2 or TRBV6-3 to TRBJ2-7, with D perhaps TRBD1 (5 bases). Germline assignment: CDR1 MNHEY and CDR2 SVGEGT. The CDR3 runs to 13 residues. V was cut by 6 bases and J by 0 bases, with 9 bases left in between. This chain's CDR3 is CASRRTFSYEQYV. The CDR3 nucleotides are TGTGCCAGCAGGCGGACATTCTCCTACGAGCAGTACGTC.